This T cell receptor (beta chain) is drawn from a study of cytomegalovirus exposure and HLA in healthy donors. The study's findings and limits: Reports showed the classifier diagnosing cytomegalovirus status with high specificity and sensitivity. There were 150 to 200 TCR beta chains listed as cytomegalovirus-associated. 87-base-pair reads could not separate some V segments, including TRBV6-2 and TRBV6-3. In a later analysis, across HLA loci, associated TCR counts were highest for DRB1, lowest for HLA-C.

Primers: 60 Vbeta forward and 13 Jbeta reverse. Using immunoSEQ multiplex PCR, the repertoire was profiled, and TCRdb retains in-frame clones only, with some absent. This sample carries roughly 120,000 clones, roughly 70% of them seen once, and the ten largest clones take roughly 3%. The J segment lost 0 bases and the V segment lost 2 bases, leaving 4 bases of the junction unmatched. Germline CDR1 is MNHNY and CDR2 is SVGAGI (reference sequence). The CDR3 has 16 residues. Comment on this clone: The antigen is not known.

The sequence came from a woman aged 40 to 49 in good health and CMV-seropositive. Sequencing was carried out using PBMCs. The V call is TRBV6-6, the J call TRBJ2-3, with TRBD2 matching 8 bases. This CDR3 reads CASSYRGGASTDTQYF. CDR3 nucleotide sequence: TGTGCCAGCAGTTACCGGGGGGGGGCTAGCACAGATACGCAGTATTTT.